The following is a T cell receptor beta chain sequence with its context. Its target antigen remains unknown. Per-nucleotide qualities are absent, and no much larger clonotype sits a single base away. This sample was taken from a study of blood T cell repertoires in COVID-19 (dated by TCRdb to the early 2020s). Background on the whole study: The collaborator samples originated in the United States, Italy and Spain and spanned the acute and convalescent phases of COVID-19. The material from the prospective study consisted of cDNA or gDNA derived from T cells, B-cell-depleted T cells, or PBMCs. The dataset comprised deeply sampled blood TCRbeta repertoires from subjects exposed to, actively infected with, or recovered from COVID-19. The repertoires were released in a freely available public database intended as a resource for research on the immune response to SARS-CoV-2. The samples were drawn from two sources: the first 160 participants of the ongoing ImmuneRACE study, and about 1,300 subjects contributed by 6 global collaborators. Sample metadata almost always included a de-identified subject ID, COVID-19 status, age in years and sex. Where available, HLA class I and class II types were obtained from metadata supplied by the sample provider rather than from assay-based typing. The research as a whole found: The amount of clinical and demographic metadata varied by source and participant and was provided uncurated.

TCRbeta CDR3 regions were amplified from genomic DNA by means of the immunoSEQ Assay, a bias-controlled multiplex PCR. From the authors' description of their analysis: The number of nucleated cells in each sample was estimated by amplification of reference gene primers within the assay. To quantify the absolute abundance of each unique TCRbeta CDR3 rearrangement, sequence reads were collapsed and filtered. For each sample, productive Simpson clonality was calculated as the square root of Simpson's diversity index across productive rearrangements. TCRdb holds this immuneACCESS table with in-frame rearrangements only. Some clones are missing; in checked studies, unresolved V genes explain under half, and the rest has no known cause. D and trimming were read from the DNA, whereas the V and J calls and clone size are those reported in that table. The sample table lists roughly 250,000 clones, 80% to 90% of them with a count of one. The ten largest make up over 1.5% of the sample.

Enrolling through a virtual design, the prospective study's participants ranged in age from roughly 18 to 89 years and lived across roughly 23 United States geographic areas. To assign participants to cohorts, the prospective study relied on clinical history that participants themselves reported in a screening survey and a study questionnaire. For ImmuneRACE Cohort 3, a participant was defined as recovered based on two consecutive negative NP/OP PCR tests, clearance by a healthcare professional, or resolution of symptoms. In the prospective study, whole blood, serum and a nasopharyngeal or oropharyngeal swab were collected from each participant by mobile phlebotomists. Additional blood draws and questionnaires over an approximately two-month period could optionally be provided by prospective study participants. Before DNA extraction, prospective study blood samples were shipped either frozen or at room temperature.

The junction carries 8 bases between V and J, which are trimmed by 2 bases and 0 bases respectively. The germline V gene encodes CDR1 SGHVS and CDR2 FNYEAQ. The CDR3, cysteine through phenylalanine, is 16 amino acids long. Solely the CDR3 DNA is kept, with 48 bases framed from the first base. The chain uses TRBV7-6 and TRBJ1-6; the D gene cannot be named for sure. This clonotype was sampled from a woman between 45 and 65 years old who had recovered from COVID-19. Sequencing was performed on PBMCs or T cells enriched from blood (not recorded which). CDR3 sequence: CASSLSASSYNSPLHF. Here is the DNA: TGTGCCAGCAGCTTAAGTGCTAGCTCCTATAATTCACCCCTCCACTTT.